Below are 20 T cell receptor beta chains sequenced from a single sample in a study of beta chain features in type 1 diabetes (dated by TCRdb to between 2018 and 2020). The library was made by the immunoSEQ multiplex PCR assay. The High Capacity cDNA Reverse Transcription Kit was used to reverse transcribe all of the isolated RNA, meaning that expressed TCRB transcripts were what got sequenced. TCRdb took over this immuneACCESS table, retaining in-frame rearrangements with V and J assigned. Such tables are incomplete; in checked studies, under half of the missing clones stem from an unresolved V gene, and the remainder is unexplained. Present in this sample are about 350,000 clones, about 20% of which were seen just once. Under 0.055% of the sample goes to the ten largest clones. The sequencing sample was made of naive CD4+ T cells from blood. The cell subset or site label, read with the paper, signifies: true naive CD4+ T cells. The receptors were sampled from a woman between 18 and 30 years old in good health.

This rearrangement joins TRBV7-2 to TRBJ1-2; D gene unclear. V lost 7 bases to trimming and J lost 2 bases, with 14 bases between them. Germline values: CDR1 SGHTA, CDR2 FQGNSA. The CDR3 covers 14 residues. CDR3 bases: TGTGCCAGCACCCGTATAAACCGGAACTATGGCTACACCTTC. Translating it yields CASTRINRNYGYTF.

This clone was picked up a small number of times. The rearrangement joins TRBV2 to TRBJ1-2; tentative D call: TRBD1 (5 bases). The CDR3 covers 12 residues. Germline CDR1 and CDR2: SNHLY and FYNNEI. V lost 6 bases to trimming and J lost 5 bases, with 10 bases between them. CDR3: CASREQEYGYTF. The CDR3 DNA follows: TGTGCCAGCAGGGAACAGGAATATGGCTACACCTTC.

The CDR3 loop is CSVEGTPNTEAFF. The CDR3 bases are TGCAGCGTTGAGGGCACCCCGAACACTGAAGCTTTCTTT. The gene calls are TRBV29-1 and TRBJ1-1; D remains unclear. Trimming took off 3 bases at V and 1 base at J, with 9 bases between the two ends. Germline V gene data show CDR1 as SQVTM and CDR2 as ANQGSEA. This CDR3 spans 13 amino acids.

The V call is TRBV6-5, the J call TRBJ2-2, with D perhaps matching TRBD2 (6 bases). The CDR3 has 14 residues. V was shortened by 8 bases and J by 4 bases, with 14 bases between the two germline ends. Germline V gene data show CDR1 as MNHEY and CDR2 as SVGAGI. The CDR3 coding sequence is TGTGCCAGCGGGCCGGGAGCGGGCACCGGGGAGCTGTTTTTT. Translating it yields CASGPGAGTGELFF.

This clone was picked up a small number of times. The CDR3 DNA sequence: TGTGCCAGCAGCCTACGGACAGGGGGAATCTCTGGGGCCAACGTCCTGACTTTC. Its protein product is CASSLRTGGISGANVLTF. The chain employs TRBV7-9 and TRBJ2-6, with TRBD1 matching 10 bases. With 5 bases clipped from V and 0 bases from J, the junction kept 7 bases outside the gene matches. CDR3 length: 18 residues. Germline V gene data show CDR1 as SEHNR and CDR2 as FQNEAQ (reference sequence).

This clone was picked up a small number of times. Different DNA sequences within this sample yield the same CDR3. CDR3 in amino acids: CASSPGQGPYNEQFF. As DNA, the CDR3 is TGTGCCAGCTCACCGGGACAGGGTCCCTACAATGAGCAGTTCTTC. J is TRBJ2-1 and V is TRBV18; 9 bases are a match to TRBD1. The germline gives CDR1 KGHSH, CDR2 LQKENI. The CDR3 is 15 residues long. With 3 bases clipped from V and 2 bases from J, the junction kept 2 bases outside the gene matches.

This clone was detected only a few times. The chain carries TRBV12-5 and TRBJ2-6; possibly TRBD2 for D (5 bases). V was shortened by 6 bases and J by 0 bases, with 18 bases between the two germline ends. The germline CDR1 and CDR2 sequences are LGHNT and FRNRAP. The CDR3 totals 18 residues. CDR3 loop: CASGSPRGGYSGANVLTF. As DNA, the CDR3 is TGTGCTAGTGGATCACCCCGGGGTGGGTACTCTGGGGCCAACGTCCTGACTTTC.

Only a few counts were recorded for this clone. The genes are TRBV7-9 and TRBJ2-5; tentative D call: TRBD2 (5 bases). Germline V gives CDR1 SEHNR, CDR2 FQNEAQ (reference sequence). The germline V and J ends were trimmed by 1 base and 7 bases, with 13 bases remaining between them. This CDR3 has 14 amino acids. This CDR3 reads CASSLGLPAGTQYF. CDR3 nucleotide sequence: TGTGCCAGCAGCTTAGGTCTCCCCGCGGGGACCCAGTACTTC.

This clone was seen more than once but under ten times. The gene calls are TRBV6-5 and TRBJ2-7; 7 bases line up with TRBD1. The CDR3 has 13 amino acids. Germline values: CDR1 MNHEY, CDR2 SVGAGI. After removal of 5 bases from V and 3 bases from J, the junction contained 4 bases not matched to a gene. The CDR3 spells CASSKGQLYEQYF. The CDR3, as DNA: TGTGCCAGCAGTAAGGGACAGCTCTACGAGCAGTACTTC.

The gene calls are TRBV7-9 and TRBJ1-2, with D tentatively TRBD1 (5 bases). The germline gives CDR1 SEHNR, CDR2 FQNEAQ (reference sequence). The CDR3 has 15 amino acids. V lost 2 bases to trimming and J lost 1 base, with 11 bases between them. The DNA for the CDR3 is TGTGCCAGCAGCTTAAGGGGTGGTGGTAACTATGGCTACACCTTC. The encoded protein is CASSLRGGGNYGYTF. The whole variable domain, filled in from reference TRBV7-9 and TRBJ1-2, reads DTGVSQNPRHKITKRGQNVTFRCDPISEHNRLYWYRQTLGQGPEFLTYFQNEAQLEKSRLLSDRFSAERPKGSFSTLEIQRTEQGDSAMYLCASSLRGGGNYGYTFGSGTRLTVV.

This clone has a handful of counts. The chain links TRBV4-2 to TRBJ1-2; TRBD1 aligns across 8 bases. V was clipped by 7 bases and J by 8 bases; unmatched bases: 9. The CDR3 sequence is 13 residues long. Germline CDR1 LGHNA, CDR2 YNFKEQ. The CDR3 DNA reads as TGTGCCAGCACCCGAGGACAGGGTGACGGCTACACCTTC. As protein: CASTRGQGDGYTF.

The rearrangement uses TRBV19 and TRBJ2-5; TRBD2 aligns across 11 bases. The CDR3 has 15 residues. Looked up from germline, CDR1 is LNHDA and CDR2 is SQIVND (reference sequence). V lost 1 base, J lost 5 bases, and 3 bases stayed unmatched. This chain's CDR3 is CASSIGLAGFETQYF. In nucleotides, the CDR3 is TGTGCCAGTAGTATAGGACTAGCGGGGTTTGAGACCCAGTACTTC.

The rearrangement uses TRBV4-3 and TRBJ1-2; 11 bases are a match to TRBD1. Losses at the gene ends were 1 base for V and 4 bases for J; bases not matched to a gene: 2. The V gene's germline CDR1 is LGHNA and CDR2 YSLEER. CDR3 length: 15 amino acids. The CDR3 sequence is CASSQGDRGFYGYTF. The CDR3 coding sequence is TGCGCCAGCAGCCAAGGGGACAGGGGGTTCTATGGCTACACCTTC.

The V call is TRBV2, the J call TRBJ1-1; D is unresolved. V lost 1 base, J lost 4 bases, and 7 bases lay in between. CDR3 length: 13 residues. CDR1 is SNHLY, CDR2 FYNNEI, per germline. CDR3: CASSEGLRTEAFF. The CDR3 bases are TGTGCCAGCAGTGAAGGGTTGCGCACTGAAGCTTTCTTT.

A few counts support this clone. The genes are TRBV7-9 and TRBJ1-1; D call uncertain. CDR3 length: 15 amino acids. Looked up from germline, CDR1 is SEHNR and CDR2 is FQNEAQ (reference sequence). Trimming removed 1 base from V and 4 bases from J, with 13 bases in between. CDR3 sequence reads: CASSLERTFGTEAFF. In DNA, the CDR3 is TGTGCCAGCAGCTTAGAGCGCACCTTCGGCACTGAAGCTTTCTTT.

CDR3 sequence (DNA): TGTGCCAGCAGCTTTCCCCCTAGGGGCGGGGGTCGGCCGCGGGATACGCAGTATTTT. It specifies CASSFPPRGGGRPRDTQYF. The chain recombines TRBV7-2 with TRBJ2-3, with 7 nucleotides matching TRBD2. This CDR3 is built from 19 residues. Unmatched junction bases numbered 21, after V lost 3 bases and J lost 6 bases. Germline assignment: CDR1 SGHTA and CDR2 FQGNSA.

The chain couples TRBV29-1 to TRBJ2-6; the D is unclear. The CDR3 has 16 residues. Germline CDR1 SQVTM, CDR2 ANQGSEA. The V and J ends lost 3 bases and 2 bases respectively, with 14 bases between them. CDR3 amino acids: CSVESGQVAGANVLTF. The CDR3 DNA reads as TGCAGCGTTGAGTCAGGTCAGGTCGCTGGGGCCAACGTCCTGACTTTC.

This clone was seen a few times. The chain employs TRBV7-2 and TRBJ1-5; D ambiguous. CDR1 and CDR2 from the germline V gene are SGHTA and FQGNSA. The CDR3 has 13 amino acids. The V end was cut by 3 bases, the J end by 7 bases, with 10 bases between. DNA for the CDR3: TGTGCCAGCAGCTTCGGTTTGCACCAGCCCCAGCATTTT. This sequence encodes CASSFGLHQPQHF.

In this sample, this clone turned up a few times. V is TRBV9 and J is TRBJ2-3; D remains unclear. From germline, CDR1 is SGDLS and CDR2 YYNGEE. V shed 0 bases and J shed 3 bases, with 5 bases lying between them. This CDR3 is built from 13 residues. This CDR3 is CASSVEQTDTQYF. CDR3 coding DNA: TGTGCCAGCAGCGTAGAGCAAACAGATACGCAGTATTTT. Variable domain in full (rest from reference TRBV9 and TRBJ2-3): DSGVTQTPKHLITATGQRVTLRCSPRSGDLSVYWYQQSLDQGLQFLIQYYNGEERAKGNILERFSAQQFPDLHSELNLSSLELGDSALYFCASSVEQTDTQYFGPGTRLTVL.

The chain joins TRBV10-3 to TRBJ2-7; the match to TRBD1 covers 9 bases. The germline V gene encodes CDR1 ENHRY and CDR2 SYGVKD. J was trimmed by 12 bases and V by 7 bases; bases with no gene match: 13. The CDR3 loop spans 13 amino acids. This CDR3 reads CAIKEQGAVGRYF. The CDR3 DNA sequence: TGTGCCATCAAGGAACAGGGGGCCGTAGGGCGGTACTTC.